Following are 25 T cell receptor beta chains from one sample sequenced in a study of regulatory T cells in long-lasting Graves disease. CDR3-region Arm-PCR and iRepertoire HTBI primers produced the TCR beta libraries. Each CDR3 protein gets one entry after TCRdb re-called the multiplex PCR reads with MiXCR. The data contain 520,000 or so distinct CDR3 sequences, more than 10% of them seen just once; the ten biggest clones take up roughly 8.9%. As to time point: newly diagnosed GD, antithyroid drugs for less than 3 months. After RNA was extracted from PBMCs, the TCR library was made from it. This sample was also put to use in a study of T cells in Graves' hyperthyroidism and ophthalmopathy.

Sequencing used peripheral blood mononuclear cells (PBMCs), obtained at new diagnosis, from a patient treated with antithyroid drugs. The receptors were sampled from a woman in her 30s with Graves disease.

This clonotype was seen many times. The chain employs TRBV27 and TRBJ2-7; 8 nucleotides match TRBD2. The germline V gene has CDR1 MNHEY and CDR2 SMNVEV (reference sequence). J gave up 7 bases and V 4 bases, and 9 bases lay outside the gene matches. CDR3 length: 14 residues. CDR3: CASSSAGGLWEQYF. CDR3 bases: TGTGCCAGCAGTTCCGCGGGAGGATTGTGGGAGCAGTACTTC.

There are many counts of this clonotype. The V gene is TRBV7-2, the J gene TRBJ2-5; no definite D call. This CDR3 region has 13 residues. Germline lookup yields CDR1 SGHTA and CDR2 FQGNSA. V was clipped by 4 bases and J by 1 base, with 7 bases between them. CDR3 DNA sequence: TGTGCCAGCAGCTCTCCGGCCCAAGAGACCCAGTACTTC. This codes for CASSSPAQETQYF. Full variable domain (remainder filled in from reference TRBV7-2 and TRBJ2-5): GAGVSQSPSNKVTEKGKDVELRCDPISGHTALYWYRQSLGQGLEFLIYFQGNSAPDKSGLPSDRFSAERTGGSVSTLTIQRTQQEDSAVYLCASSSPAQETQYFGPGTRLLVL.

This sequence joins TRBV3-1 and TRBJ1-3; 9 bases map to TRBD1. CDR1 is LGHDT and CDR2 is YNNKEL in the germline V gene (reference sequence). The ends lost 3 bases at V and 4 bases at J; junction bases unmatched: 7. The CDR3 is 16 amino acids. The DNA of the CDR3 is TGTGCCAGCAGCCAGGGGACAGGGTCAATAGGAAACACCATATATTTT. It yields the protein CASSQGTGSIGNTIYF.

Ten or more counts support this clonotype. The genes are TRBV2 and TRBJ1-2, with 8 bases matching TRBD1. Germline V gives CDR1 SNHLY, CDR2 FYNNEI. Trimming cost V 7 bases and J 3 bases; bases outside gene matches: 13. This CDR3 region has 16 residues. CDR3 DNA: TGTGCCAGCAACCAGGACAGGGCAGTTAGTGACTATGGCTACACCTTC. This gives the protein CASNQDRAVSDYGYTF. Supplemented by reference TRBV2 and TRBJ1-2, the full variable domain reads EPEVTQTPSHQVTQMGQEVILRCVPISNHLYFYWYRQILGQKVEFLVSFYNNEISEKSEIFDDQFSVERPDGSNFTLKIRSTKLEDSAMYFCASNQDRAVSDYGYTFGSGTRLTVV.

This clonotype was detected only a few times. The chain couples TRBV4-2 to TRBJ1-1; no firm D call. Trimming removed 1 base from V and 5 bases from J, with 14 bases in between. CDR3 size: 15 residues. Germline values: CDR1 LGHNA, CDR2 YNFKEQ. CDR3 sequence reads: CASSQGWAQETEAFF. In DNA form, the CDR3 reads TGTGCCAGCAGCCAAGGGTGGGCACAAGAAACTGAAGCTTTCTTT.

CDR3 sequence: CASGSNQGAGANVLTF. The CDR3 region has the DNA TGTGCCAGCGGCTCCAACCAGGGGGCTGGGGCCAACGTCCTGACTTTC. The chain uses TRBV28 and TRBJ2-6; 7 bases match TRBD1. Per the germline V gene, CDR1 is MDHEN and CDR2 is SYDVKM. There are 16 residues in the CDR3. The V segment lost 8 bases and the J segment 2 bases; nucleotides outside the gene matches: 9.

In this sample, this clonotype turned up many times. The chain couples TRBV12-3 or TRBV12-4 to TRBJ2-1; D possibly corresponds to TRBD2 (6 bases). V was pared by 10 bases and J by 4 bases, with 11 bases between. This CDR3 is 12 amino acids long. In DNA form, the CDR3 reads TGTGCCACTTCGGGAGTATACAATGAGCAGTTCTTC. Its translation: CATSGVYNEQFF.

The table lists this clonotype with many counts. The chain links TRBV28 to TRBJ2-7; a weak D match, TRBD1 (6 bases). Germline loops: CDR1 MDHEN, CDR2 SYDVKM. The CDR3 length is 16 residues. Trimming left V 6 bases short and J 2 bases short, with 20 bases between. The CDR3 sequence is CASRPAGDIIAYEQYF. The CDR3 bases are TGTGCCAGCAGACCGGCAGGGGACATCATCGCCTACGAGCAGTACTTC.

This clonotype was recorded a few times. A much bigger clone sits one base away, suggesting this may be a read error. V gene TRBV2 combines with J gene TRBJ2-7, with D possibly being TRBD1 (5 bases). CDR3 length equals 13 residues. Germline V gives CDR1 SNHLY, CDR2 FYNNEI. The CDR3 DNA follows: TGTGCCGGCAGGAAGGGGTACTCCTACGAGCAGTACTTC. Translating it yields CAGRKGYSYEQYF.

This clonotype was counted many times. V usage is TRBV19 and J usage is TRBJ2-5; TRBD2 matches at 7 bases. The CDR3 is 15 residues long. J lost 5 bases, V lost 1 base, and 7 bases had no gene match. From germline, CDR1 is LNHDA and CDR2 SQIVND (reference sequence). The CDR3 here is CASSIVWTSSETQYF. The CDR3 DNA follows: TGTGCCAGTAGTATAGTTTGGACTAGTTCGGAGACCCAGTACTTC. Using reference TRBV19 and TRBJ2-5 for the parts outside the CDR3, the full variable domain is DGGITQSPKYLFRKEGQNVTLSCEQNLNHDAMYWYRQDPGQGLRLIYYSQIVNDFQKGDIAEGYSVSREKKESFPLTVTSAQKNPTAFYLCASSIVWTSSETQYFGPGTRLLVL.

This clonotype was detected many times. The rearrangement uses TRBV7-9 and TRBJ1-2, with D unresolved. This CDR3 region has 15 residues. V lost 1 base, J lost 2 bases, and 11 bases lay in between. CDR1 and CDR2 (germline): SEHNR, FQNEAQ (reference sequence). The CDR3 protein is CASSLVGSLNYGYTF. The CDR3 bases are TGTGCCAGCAGCTTAGTGGGCAGCCTAAACTATGGCTACACCTTC.

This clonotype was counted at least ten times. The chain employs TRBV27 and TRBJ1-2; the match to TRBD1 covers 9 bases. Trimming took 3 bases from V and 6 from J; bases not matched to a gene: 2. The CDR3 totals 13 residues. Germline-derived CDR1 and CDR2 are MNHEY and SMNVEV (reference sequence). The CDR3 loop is CASSFDRGNGYTF. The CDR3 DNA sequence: TGTGCCAGCAGTTTTGACAGGGGGAATGGCTACACCTTC.

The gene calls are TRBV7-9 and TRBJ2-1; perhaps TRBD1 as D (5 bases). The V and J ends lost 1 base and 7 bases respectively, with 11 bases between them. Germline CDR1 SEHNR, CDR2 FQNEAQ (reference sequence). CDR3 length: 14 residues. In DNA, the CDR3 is TGTGCCAGCAGCTTAGAGGCAGGGCTTAATGAGCAGTTCTTC. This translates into CASSLEAGLNEQFF.

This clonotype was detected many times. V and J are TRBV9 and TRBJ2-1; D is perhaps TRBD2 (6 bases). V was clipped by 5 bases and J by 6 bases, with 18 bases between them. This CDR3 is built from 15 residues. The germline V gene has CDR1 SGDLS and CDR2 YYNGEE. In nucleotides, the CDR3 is TGTGCCAGCAGTGTATCCGGGACTGGCGCCAATGAGCAGTTCTTC. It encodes CASSVSGTGANEQFF.

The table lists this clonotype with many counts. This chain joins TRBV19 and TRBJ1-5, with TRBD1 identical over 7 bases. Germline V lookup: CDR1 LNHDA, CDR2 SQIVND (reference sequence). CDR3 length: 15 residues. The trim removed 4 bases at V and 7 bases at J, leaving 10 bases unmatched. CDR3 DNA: TGTGCCAGTAGTACGACAGGGTATCCGCAACAGCCCCAGCATTTT. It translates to CASSTTGYPQQPQHF.

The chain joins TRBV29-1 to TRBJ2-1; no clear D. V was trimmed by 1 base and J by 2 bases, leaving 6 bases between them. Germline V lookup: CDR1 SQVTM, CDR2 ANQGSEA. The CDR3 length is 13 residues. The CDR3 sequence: CSVEGLTYNEQFF. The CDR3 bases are TGCAGCGTTGAAGGGCTTACCTACAATGAGCAGTTCTTC.

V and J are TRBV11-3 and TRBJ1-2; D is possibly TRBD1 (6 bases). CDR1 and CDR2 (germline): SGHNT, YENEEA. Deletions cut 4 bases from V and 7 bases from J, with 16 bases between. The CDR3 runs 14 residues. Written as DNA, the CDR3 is TGTGCCAGCAGCTCATATACAGGGTACCGTGGCTACACCTTC. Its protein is CASSSYTGYRGYTF.

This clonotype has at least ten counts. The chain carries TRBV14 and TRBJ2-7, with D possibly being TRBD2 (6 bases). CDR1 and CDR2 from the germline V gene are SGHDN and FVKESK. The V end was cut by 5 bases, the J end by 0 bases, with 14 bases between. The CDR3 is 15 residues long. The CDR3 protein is CASSIKRASSYEQYF. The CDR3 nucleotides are TGTGCCAGCAGCATTAAGCGGGCGAGCTCCTACGAGCAGTACTTC.

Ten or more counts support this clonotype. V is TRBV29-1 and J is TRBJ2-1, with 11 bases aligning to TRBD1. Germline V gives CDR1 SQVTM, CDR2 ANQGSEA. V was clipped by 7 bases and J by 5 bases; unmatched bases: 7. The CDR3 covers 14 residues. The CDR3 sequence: CSARRDRGDNEQFF. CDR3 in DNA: TGCAGCGCTAGACGGGACAGGGGGGACAATGAGCAGTTCTTC.

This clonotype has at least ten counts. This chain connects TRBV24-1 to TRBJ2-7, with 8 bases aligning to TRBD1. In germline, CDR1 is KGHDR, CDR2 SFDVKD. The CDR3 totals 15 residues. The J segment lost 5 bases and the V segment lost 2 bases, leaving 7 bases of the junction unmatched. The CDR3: CATSDSLTGADEQYF. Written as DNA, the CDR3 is TGTGCCACCAGTGATTCGCTGACAGGGGCTGACGAGCAGTACTTC.

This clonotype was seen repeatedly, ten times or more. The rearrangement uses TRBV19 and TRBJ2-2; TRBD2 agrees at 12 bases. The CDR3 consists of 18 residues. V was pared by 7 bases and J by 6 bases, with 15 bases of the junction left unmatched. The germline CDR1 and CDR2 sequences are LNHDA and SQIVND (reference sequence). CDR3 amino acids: CASTNGLAGPLWSGELFF. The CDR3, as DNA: TGTGCCAGTACCAACGGACTAGCGGGGCCCCTATGGTCCGGGGAGCTGTTTTTT.

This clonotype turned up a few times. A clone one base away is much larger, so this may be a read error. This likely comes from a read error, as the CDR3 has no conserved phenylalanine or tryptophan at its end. CDR3 sequence reads: CASSPNTAYEQYY. The DNA of the CDR3 is TGTGCCAGCAGCCCTAATACAGCCTACGAGCAGTACTAC. V and J are TRBV7-9 and TRBJ2-7; the D is unclear. This CDR3 is built from 13 residues. V was trimmed by 5 bases and J by 2 bases, leaving 10 bases between them. Per the germline V gene, CDR1 is SEHNR and CDR2 is FQNEAQ (reference sequence).

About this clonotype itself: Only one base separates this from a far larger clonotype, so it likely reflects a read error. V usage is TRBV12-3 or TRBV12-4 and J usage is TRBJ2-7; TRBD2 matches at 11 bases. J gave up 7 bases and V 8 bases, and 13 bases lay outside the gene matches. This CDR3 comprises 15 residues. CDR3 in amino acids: CASHSGRASYNEQYF. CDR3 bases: TGTGCCAGCCATAGCGGGAGGGCCTCCTACAATGAGCAGTACTTC.

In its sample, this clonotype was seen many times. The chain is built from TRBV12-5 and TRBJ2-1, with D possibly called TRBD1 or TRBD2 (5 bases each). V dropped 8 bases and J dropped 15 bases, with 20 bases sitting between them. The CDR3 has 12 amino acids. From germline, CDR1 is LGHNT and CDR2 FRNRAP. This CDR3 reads CASSLRGAALFF. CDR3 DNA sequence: TGTGCTAGTTCCCTTAGGGGAGCTGCTCTGTTCTTC.

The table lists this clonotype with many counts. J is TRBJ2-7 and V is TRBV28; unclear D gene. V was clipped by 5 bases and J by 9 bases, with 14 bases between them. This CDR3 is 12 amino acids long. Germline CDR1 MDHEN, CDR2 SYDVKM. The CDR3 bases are TGTGCCAGCAGTCCGTCCCCCTTGGGGCAGTACTTC. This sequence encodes CASSPSPLGQYF.